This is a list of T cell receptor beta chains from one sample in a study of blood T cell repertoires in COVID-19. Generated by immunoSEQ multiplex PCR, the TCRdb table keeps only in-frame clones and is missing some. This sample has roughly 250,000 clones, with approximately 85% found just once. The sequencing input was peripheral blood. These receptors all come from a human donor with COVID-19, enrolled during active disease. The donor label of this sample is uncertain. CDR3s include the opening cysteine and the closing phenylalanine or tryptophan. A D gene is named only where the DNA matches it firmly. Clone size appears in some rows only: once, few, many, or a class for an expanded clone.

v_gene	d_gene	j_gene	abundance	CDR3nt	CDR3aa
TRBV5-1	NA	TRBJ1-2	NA	TGCGCCAGCAGCCTATTGATCGGGGGAGGGAACTATGGCTACACCTTC	CASSLLIGGGNYGYTF
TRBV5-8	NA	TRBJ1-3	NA	TGTGCCAGCAGCTCCCGCCGGGGCTCTGGAAACACCATATATTTT	CASSSRRGSGNTIYF
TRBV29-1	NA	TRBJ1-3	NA	TGCAGCGTTGTTGAAGCGCCGACAGTCTCTGGAAACACCATATATTTT	CSVVEAPTVSGNTIYF
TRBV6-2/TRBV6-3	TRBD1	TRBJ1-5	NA	TGTGCCAGCAGTTATAACCGGGACAGGCCAGGGAGGTTTACTCAGCCCCAGCATTTT	CASSYNRDRPGRFTQPQHF
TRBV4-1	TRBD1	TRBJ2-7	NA	TGCGCCAGCAGCCCTTCACTATCCCGGGACAGGGCCAACGAGCAGTACTTC	CASSPSLSRDRANEQYF
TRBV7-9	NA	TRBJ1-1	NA	TGTGCCAGCAGCCGGGGGTTAGGGGCTTTCTTT	CASSRGLGAFF
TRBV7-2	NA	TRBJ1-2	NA	TGTGCCAGCAGCTCGTCCGGGACACATCACTATGGCTACACCTTC	CASSSSGTHHYGYTF
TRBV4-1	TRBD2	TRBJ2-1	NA	TGCGCCAGCAGCCAAGGCGGACTAGCGGGTTCCCGTCAGCAGTTCTTC	CASSQGGLAGSRQQFF
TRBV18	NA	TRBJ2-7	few	TGTGCCAGCTCACCATCCGGGACAAGCCTATACGAGCAGTACTTC	CASSPSGTSLYEQYF
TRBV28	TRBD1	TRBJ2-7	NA	TGTGCCAGCAGTTTACGGACAGGGCTCTACGAGCAGTACTTC	CASSLRTGLYEQYF
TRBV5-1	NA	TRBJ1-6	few	TGCGCCAGCAGCTTGAACAGGGTAGATTCACCCCTCCACTTT	CASSLNRVDSPLHF
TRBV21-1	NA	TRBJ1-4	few	TGTGCCAGCAGCGCAAGAGGGGACAGGGGGAAGGAAAAACTGTTTTTT	CASSARGDRGKEKLFF
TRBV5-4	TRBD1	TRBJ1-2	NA	TGTGCCAGCAGCCCCGACAGGGGCAGGGTCTATGGCTACACCTTC	CASSPDRGRVYGYTF
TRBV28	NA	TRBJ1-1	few	TGTGCCAGCAGTCCCAGGGGCGCGGGGGAGACTGAAGCTTTCTTT	CASSPRGAGETEAFF
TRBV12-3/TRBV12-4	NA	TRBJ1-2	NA	TGTGCCAGCAGTTTCAGGGTAAACTATGGCTACACCTTC	CASSFRVNYGYTF
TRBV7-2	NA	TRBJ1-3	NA	TGTGCCAGCAGCCTTTCCGGAAACACCATATATTTT	CASSLSGNTIYF